This T cell receptor (beta chain) comes out of a study of cytomegalovirus exposure and HLA in healthy donors. General study findings and limits: The study recorded 160 or so TCR beta chains that were cytomegalovirus-associated. A further, later analysis showed that HLA-associated TCR beta chains (compared with equally common others) were more clonally expanded. A later analysis linked 15,000 to 20,000 TCR beta sequences to HLA alleles at 0.05 false discovery rate. An ancestry cluster, one associated with Asian ancestry, reportedly showed fewer N-insertions than the roughly 670-donor mean in a later analysis.

Germline values: CDR1 SGHRS, CDR2 YFSETQ. The CDR3 length is 13 residues. The trim removed 6 bases at V and 4 bases at J, leaving 6 bases unmatched. PCR was performed using 60 Vbeta and 13 Jbeta primers. Sequenced by immunoSEQ multiplex PCR; TCRdb stores in-frame clones only, minus some. The sample contains hundreds of thousands of clones, about three quarters of which appear only once. On this clone itself: Its cognate antigen is unknown.

This receptor was taken from a boy younger than 18 in good health and CMV-seronegative. The chain recombines TRBV5-1 with TRBJ2-5, with 7 bases fitting TRBD2. Sequenced: PBMCs. The CDR3 bases are TGCGCCAGCATGACGGGGGGATCAGAGACCCAGTACTTC. Translation gives CASMTGGSETQYF.